This TCR beta chain was documented in a study of identical twins. Findings of the study overall: Twins' excess sharing was less marked for out-of-frame beta sequences. Cord blood's abundant beta clonotypes had fewer insertions, unlike memory repertoires.

The length of the CDR3 is 17 residues. The V and J ends lost 6 bases and 5 bases respectively, with 26 bases between them. Germline V gene data show CDR1 as SGHDT and CDR2 as YYEEEE. This clonotype was observed a few times. Its cognate antigen is unknown. TCRdb re-derived calls from the 5' RACE reads in MiXCR, one entry per CDR3 protein. The data show some 570,000 distinct CDR3 sequences, approximately 20% seen once. In every case, the donor was a healthy Caucasian. Another study also made use of these data, one on yellow fever vaccine responses in identical twins.

The TCR originated in a woman younger than 35 in good health. The rearrangement uses TRBV5-6 and TRBJ2-5; D is possibly TRBD1 or TRBD2 (5 bases each). The sequenced material came from CD4+ T cells sorted from blood. CDR3 protein: CASTRMIREGKRETQYF. CDR3 bases: TGTGCCAGCACCAGAATGATTAGAGAGGGGAAAAGGGAGACCCAGTACTTC. Full variable domain (missing parts from reference TRBV5-6 and TRBJ2-5): DAGVTQSPTHLIKTRGQQVTLRCSPKSGHDTVSWYQQALGQGPQFIFQYYEEEERQRGNFPDRFSGHQFPNYSSELNVNALLLGDSALYLCASTRMIREGKRETQYFGPGTRLLVL.